Sequencing of this T cell receptor beta chain was carried out in a study of sequential checkpoint blockade in melanoma. As for treatment: randomized to nivolumab then ipilimumab (arm A) or the reverse (arm B). Clones were sequenced by immunoSEQ multiplex PCR, and TCRdb holds only the in-frame ones, with some missing. Of under 10,000 clones in the sample, approximately 30% were seen once. Between the trimmed V and J ends, which lost 4 bases and 4 bases, there was a span of 16 bases. The CDR3 extends over 15 amino acids. CDR1 and CDR2 (germline): SGDLS, YYNGEE. The chain has TRBV9 and TRBJ2-3, with D possibly being TRBD2 (7 bases). This receptor was identified in a human donor with melanoma. The sample in question was tumor tissue (inferred from file names), obtained from a patient given nivolumab and ipilimumab in sequence. CDR3 sequence (DNA): TGTGCCAGCAGCCGCTGGGGGGCGGGGGCAGATACGCAGTATTTT. It specifies CASSRWGAGADTQYF.